This TCR beta chain stems from a study of T-cell reconstitution after alpha-beta-depleted transplantation in children. The sample holds a few counts of this clonotype. Its antigen remains unidentified. Unique molecular identifiers were incorporated into the prepared TCRbeta library. Using its own MiXCR run on the PCR reads, TCRdb lists one record per CDR3 protein. The profile shows about 900,000 distinct CDR3 sequences, about 29% of them singletons. Study-level points and caveats: Reportedly, alpha-beta T cells present about two months post-transplant originated from several hundred expanded clones of graft origin. Most T-cell counts and diversity one year after the transplant came from T cells that were newly produced. Surviving recipient T cells and intrathymic progenitors accounted for some patients' high TCRbeta diversity at day 60.

This clonotype was sampled from a boy in the first two years of life who had a stem cell transplant for SCID, so the T cells may come from the graft donor. Sequenced here: PBMCs, mostly from graft donor cells, sampled 360 days after TCRalphabeta/CD19-depleted stem cell transplant.

CDR3 in amino acids: CASSNPGLGVEAFF. CDR3 DNA sequence: TGTGCCAGCAGCAACCCGGGGTTGGGGGTTGAAGCTTTCTTT. The chain is built from TRBV6-1 and TRBJ1-1, with D perhaps TRBD1 (5 bases). Per the germline V gene, CDR1 is MNHNS and CDR2 is SASEGT. This CDR3 spans 14 amino acids. V lost 6 bases and J 7 bases, leaving 18 bases between the germline ends.